This note documents a single TCR beta chain sequence. The antigen remains unidentified. Memory CD4+ T cells were sorted as all CD4+ cells except CD45RA+CCR7+CD95- naive cells, over 95% pure. The sample is drawn from a study of human CD4 T cells and Enterobacteriaceae. V was pared by 6 bases and J by 4 bases, with 19 bases between. The CDR3 is 15 amino acids. CDR1 is MNHEY and CDR2 is SVGAGI in the germline V gene. Study-level points and caveats: Only same-donor CFSE-low culture sequences were used to infer reactivity.

TCRdb's copy holds only in-frame clones and misses some; the assay was immunoSEQ multiplex PCR. The table includes some 29,000 clones, almost 85% detected once. The specimen was memory CD4+ T cells from blood. The TCR comes from a human donor in good health. V is TRBV6-5 and J is TRBJ2-7; D call uncertain. CDR3 in amino acids: CASSPILRSVYEQYF. The CDR3, as DNA: TGTGCCAGCAGCCCTATCCTACGAAGTGTGTACGAGCAGTACTTC.